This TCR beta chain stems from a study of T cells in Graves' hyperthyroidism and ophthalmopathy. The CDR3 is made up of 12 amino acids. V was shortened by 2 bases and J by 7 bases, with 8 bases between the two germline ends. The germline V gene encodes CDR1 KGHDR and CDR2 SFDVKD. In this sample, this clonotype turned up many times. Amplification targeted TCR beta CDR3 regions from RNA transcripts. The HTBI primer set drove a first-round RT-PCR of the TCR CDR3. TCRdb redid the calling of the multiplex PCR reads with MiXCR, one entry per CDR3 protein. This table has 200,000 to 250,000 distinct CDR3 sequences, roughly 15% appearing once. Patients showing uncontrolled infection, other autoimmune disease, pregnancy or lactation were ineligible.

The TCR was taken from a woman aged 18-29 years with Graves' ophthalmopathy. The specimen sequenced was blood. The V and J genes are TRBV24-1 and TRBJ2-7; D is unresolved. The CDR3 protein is CATSDSVGEQYF. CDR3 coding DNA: TGTGCCACCAGTGATTCTGTCGGGGAGCAGTACTTC.